The rows below give T cell receptor beta chains drawn from one sample of a study of blood T cell repertoires in COVID-19. Clones were read by immunoSEQ multiplex PCR, and TCRdb kept only the in-frame ones, dropping some. The sample has 110,000 or so clones, about 87% seen once; the top ten hold approximately 4.2%. Sequencing was performed on peripheral blood. The receptors here all came from a woman between 45 and 65 years old with acute or convalescent COVID-19. The CDR3 runs from the conserved cysteine through the conserved F or W. The D gene is left open where the match is weak. Rows may omit the clone size; those that give it use once, few, many or a size class.

CDR3: CSVLLPGNSNQPQHF; DNA: TGCAGCGTTTTACTCCCGGGGAATAGCAATCAGCCCCAGCATTTT; J: TRBJ1-5; D: -; size: -; V: TRBV29-1
CDR3: CASSLASGTGELFF; DNA: TGTGCCAGCAGCTTGGCTAGCGGGACCGGGGAGCTGTTTTTT; J: TRBJ2-2; D: TRBD2; size: -; V: TRBV5-6
CDR3: CATSKGGDEQFF; DNA: TGTGCCACCAGCAAGGGAGGCGATGAGCAGTTCTTC; J: TRBJ2-1; D: -; size: -; V: TRBV15
CDR3: CASSARDTGNQPQHF; DNA: TGTGCCAGCAGCGCCCGGGACACTGGCAATCAGCCCCAGCATTTT; J: TRBJ1-5; D: -; size: -; V: TRBV9
CDR3: CASSSPTGHEYF; DNA: TGTGCCAGCAGCTCCCCGACCGGACACGAGTACTTC; J: TRBJ2-7; D: -; size: -; V: TRBV5-6
CDR3: CAWSVVNTGELFF; DNA: TGTGCCTGGAGTGTCGTAAACACCGGGGAGCTGTTTTTT; J: TRBJ2-2; D: -; size: -; V: TRBV30
CDR3: CASRPTTGLYNEQFF; DNA: TGTGCCAGTAGACCGACTACGGGACTATACAATGAGCAGTTCTTC; J: TRBJ2-1; D: TRBD2; size: -; V: TRBV19
CDR3: CASSQGPSGLYSYEQYF; DNA: TGTGCCAGCAGCCAAGGACCCTCTGGACTCTACTCCTACGAGCAGTACTTC; J: TRBJ2-7; D: -; size: once; V: TRBV4-2
CDR3: CASSLDGGFGYEQYF; DNA: TGTGCCAGCAGCTTAGATGGCGGATTCGGCTACGAGCAGTACTTC; J: TRBJ2-7; D: -; size: -; V: TRBV11-2
CDR3: CASSLSGESYTGELFF; DNA: TGTGCCAGCAGTTTATCCGGAGAGAGCTACACCGGGGAGCTGTTTTTT; J: TRBJ2-2; D: -; size: -; V: TRBV27
CDR3: CASSGQVYGYTF; DNA: TGTGCCAGTTCGGGACAGGTCTATGGCTACACCTTC; J: TRBJ1-2; D: TRBD1; size: -; V: TRBV19